These T cell receptor beta chains were read from a single sample in a study of blood T cells in healthy people across ages. In TCRdb, the 5' RACE reads were re-called with MiXCR into one record per CDR3 protein. Of over 550,000 distinct CDR3 sequences listed, about 28% are singletons. The sample comprised blood. These receptor sequences come from a woman at least 80 years old in good health. Both conserved end residues are part of each CDR3. Fields, in order: D gene, V gene, clone size, J gene, CDR3 DNA, CDR3 protein. A D gene is named only where the DNA matches it firmly. Expanded clones get a size class; other rows say once, few or many, or leave the size out.

d_gene: -
v_gene: TRBV30
abundance: -
j_gene: TRBJ2-2
CDR3nt: TGTGCCTGGAGTGTGCAGGCCGGCACCGGGGAGCTGTTTTTT
CDR3aa: CAWSVQAGTGELFF

d_gene: -
v_gene: TRBV6-2/TRBV6-3
abundance: few
j_gene: TRBJ2-4
CDR3nt: TGTGCCAGCAGTTACTCGGGCAGGGATGGCGAAAACATTCAGTACTTC
CDR3aa: CASSYSGRDGENIQYF

d_gene: TRBD1
v_gene: TRBV20-1
abundance: many
j_gene: TRBJ1-4
CDR3nt: TGCAGTGCTAGGGGACAGGGCCCTGAAAAACTGTTTTTT
CDR3aa: CSARGQGPEKLFF

d_gene: -
v_gene: TRBV20-1
abundance: few
j_gene: TRBJ2-5
CDR3nt: TGCAGTGCTAGAAGTGGGAGAAAAGAGACCCAGTACTTC
CDR3aa: CSARSGRKETQYF

d_gene: -
v_gene: TRBV6-5
abundance: many
j_gene: TRBJ2-1
CDR3nt: TGTGCCAGCAGTTCCGGGGCCTACAATGAGCAGTTCTTC
CDR3aa: CASSSGAYNEQFF

d_gene: -
v_gene: TRBV6-2/TRBV6-3
abundance: few
j_gene: TRBJ1-2
CDR3nt: TGTGCCTGCAGTGCCCGGCGTGGCTACACCTTC
CDR3aa: CACSARRGYTF

d_gene: -
v_gene: TRBV15
abundance: few
j_gene: TRBJ1-1
CDR3nt: TGTGCCACCCATGTGGACCCAAGTGGTGAAGCTTTCTTT
CDR3aa: CATHVDPSGEAFF

d_gene: -
v_gene: TRBV11-2
abundance: -
j_gene: TRBJ2-2
CDR3nt: TGTGCCAGCACTCTGAGAGGGGGGGCCAACACCGGGGAGCTGTTTTTT
CDR3aa: CASTLRGGANTGELFF

d_gene: -
v_gene: TRBV5-5
abundance: -
j_gene: TRBJ1-4
CDR3nt: TGTGCCAGCAGCTTTGGGGGTAACAATGAAAAACTGTTTTTT
CDR3aa: CASSFGGNNEKLFF

d_gene: -
v_gene: TRBV20-1
abundance: few
j_gene: TRBJ2-2
CDR3nt: TGCAGTGCTAGAGACCCGATTTTGGGGGAGCTGTTTTTT
CDR3aa: CSARDPILGELFF

d_gene: -
v_gene: TRBV30
abundance: few
j_gene: TRBJ1-5
CDR3nt: TGTGCCTGGGGGGCGGGGGATACTTATCAGCCCCAGCATTTT
CDR3aa: CAWGAGDTYQPQHF

d_gene: TRBD2
v_gene: TRBV20-1
abundance: -
j_gene: TRBJ2-1
CDR3nt: TGCAGTGCTAGGACCCTAGGTGCGGGAGTGTCCTACAATGAGCAGTTCTTC
CDR3aa: CSARTLGAGVSYNEQFF

d_gene: -
v_gene: TRBV6-5
abundance: -
j_gene: TRBJ2-7
CDR3nt: TGTGCCAGCACCCGGGGATTGGGGGAGACCTACGAGCAGTACTTC
CDR3aa: CASTRGLGETYEQYF

d_gene: -
v_gene: TRBV4-3
abundance: -
j_gene: TRBJ1-2
CDR3nt: TGCGCCAGCAGTCCGGCAGCAGAAAACTATGGCTACACCTTC
CDR3aa: CASSPAAENYGYTF

d_gene: TRBD2
v_gene: TRBV5-6
abundance: many
j_gene: TRBJ2-7
CDR3nt: TGTGCCAGCAGCTTGGGACTAGCGGGGGCCTACGAGCAGTACTTC
CDR3aa: CASSLGLAGAYEQYF

d_gene: TRBD2
v_gene: TRBV4-3
abundance: once
j_gene: TRBJ2-2
CDR3nt: TGCGCCAGCAGCCAAGATCGGCCCAGCGGGGATAACACCGGGGAGCTGTTTTTT
CDR3aa: CASSQDRPSGDNTGELFF

d_gene: TRBD2
v_gene: TRBV7-2
abundance: -
j_gene: TRBJ2-7
CDR3nt: TGTGCCAGCAGCTTAGTCAGCGGGGGAAACTACGAGCAGTACTTC
CDR3aa: CASSLVSGGNYEQYF

d_gene: TRBD1
v_gene: TRBV7-9
abundance: few
j_gene: TRBJ1-1
CDR3nt: TGTGCCAGCAGCACCGGGACAGCCAGGAACACTGAAGCTTTCTTT
CDR3aa: CASSTGTARNTEAFF

d_gene: TRBD2
v_gene: TRBV6-1
abundance: few
j_gene: TRBJ2-3
CDR3nt: TGTGCCAGCAGTGAAGCGGGCGGGGGAGGGGATACGCAGTATTTT
CDR3aa: CASSEAGGGGDTQYF

d_gene: -
v_gene: TRBV7-6
abundance: -
j_gene: TRBJ1-2
CDR3nt: TGTGCCAGCAGCTCCCTCGGTTTTGAGCGTCCTACCGATGGCTACACCTTC
CDR3aa: CASSSLGFERPTDGYTF

d_gene: -
v_gene: TRBV6-2/TRBV6-3
abundance: many
j_gene: TRBJ1-5
CDR3nt: TGTGCCAGCAGAATGGATGTGACGGGGCCCCAGCATTTT
CDR3aa: CASRMDVTGPQHF

d_gene: -
v_gene: TRBV14
abundance: many
j_gene: TRBJ2-3
CDR3nt: TGTGCCAGCAGCCAAGGAAACACAGATACGCAGTATTTT
CDR3aa: CASSQGNTDTQYF

d_gene: -
v_gene: TRBV7-2
abundance: few
j_gene: TRBJ2-2
CDR3nt: TGTGCCAGCAGCAGGTTTAGGAACACCGGGGAGCTGTTTTTT
CDR3aa: CASSRFRNTGELFF

d_gene: -
v_gene: TRBV11-2
abundance: many
j_gene: TRBJ2-1
CDR3nt: TGTGCCAGCAGCTTAGATAGGGGGAGACTAGTTCCGGGCTCCTACAATGAGCAGTTCTTC
CDR3aa: CASSLDRGRLVPGSYNEQFF

d_gene: TRBD1
v_gene: TRBV6-5
abundance: many
j_gene: TRBJ2-5
CDR3nt: TGTGCCAGCAGTCCGTGGGACAGGAGCCAAGAGACCCAGTACTTC
CDR3aa: CASSPWDRSQETQYF

d_gene: TRBD1
v_gene: TRBV6-5
abundance: many
j_gene: TRBJ2-7
CDR3nt: TGTGCCAGCCAGCAGCCGGGACAGGGAGAAGAGCAGTACTTC
CDR3aa: CASQQPGQGEEQYF

d_gene: -
v_gene: TRBV24-1
abundance: -
j_gene: TRBJ2-1
CDR3nt: TGTGCCACCAGTGATTTGAGTCAGGACAGCGTACGGTTACGCTCCTACAATGAGCAGTTCTTC
CDR3aa: CATSDLSQDSVRLRSYNEQFF

d_gene: TRBD2
v_gene: TRBV6-2/TRBV6-3
abundance: many
j_gene: TRBJ2-1
CDR3nt: TGTGCCAGCAGCCCTGTGCGGGGGGAGTACAATGAGCAGTTCTTC
CDR3aa: CASSPVRGEYNEQFF

d_gene: TRBD1
v_gene: TRBV24-1
abundance: few
j_gene: TRBJ1-3
CDR3nt: TGTGCCACCAGCGAGACAGGGATCTCTGGAAACACCATATATTTT
CDR3aa: CATSETGISGNTIYF

d_gene: TRBD1
v_gene: TRBV5-1
abundance: many
j_gene: TRBJ2-5
CDR3nt: TGCGCCAGCAGCCATGGAGCGGGACAGGGCCAAGAGACCCAGTACTTC
CDR3aa: CASSHGAGQGQETQYF

d_gene: TRBD2
v_gene: TRBV5-1
abundance: -
j_gene: TRBJ2-1
CDR3nt: TGCGCCAGCAGCAGACTAGCGGGCGGAAACAATGGGCAGTTCTTC
CDR3aa: CASSRLAGGNNGQFF

d_gene: TRBD2
v_gene: TRBV6-6
abundance: many
j_gene: TRBJ2-5
CDR3nt: TGTGCCAGCAGACCGGGGCGGGGGGAAGAGACCCAGTACTTC
CDR3aa: CASRPGRGEETQYF

d_gene: -
v_gene: TRBV3-1
abundance: many
j_gene: TRBJ2-3
CDR3nt: TGTGCCAGCAGCCAAGATACGGGCCGACGGACGCAGTATTTT
CDR3aa: CASSQDTGRRTQYF